This T cell receptor (beta chain) is from a study of T cell repertoires in cytomegalovirus infection. Study-level results: HLA-C-restricted CMV-specific TCR beta clonotypes were dominant in the ex vivo response.

For this clonotype: The antigen remains undetermined.

TCRdb recomputed calls from the reads with MiXCR, one row per CDR3 protein. Of roughly 500,000 distinct CDR3 sequences in the sample, 16% were seen once. J gave up 6 bases and V 6 bases, and 14 bases lay outside the gene matches. This CDR3 is built from 16 residues. This TCR was sampled from a human donor in good health (CMV status not recorded). Some clones in this sample may be carry-over from other donors' samples. The chain joins TRBV12-3 or TRBV12-4 to TRBJ1-1, with 9 bases that match TRBD1. Sequencing input: CD8+ T cells from PBMCs. CDR3 nucleotides: TGTGCCAGCAGGACTCTCGGACAGGGGAGGGTTCCTGAAGCTTTCTTT. It translates to CASRTLGQGRVPEAFF.